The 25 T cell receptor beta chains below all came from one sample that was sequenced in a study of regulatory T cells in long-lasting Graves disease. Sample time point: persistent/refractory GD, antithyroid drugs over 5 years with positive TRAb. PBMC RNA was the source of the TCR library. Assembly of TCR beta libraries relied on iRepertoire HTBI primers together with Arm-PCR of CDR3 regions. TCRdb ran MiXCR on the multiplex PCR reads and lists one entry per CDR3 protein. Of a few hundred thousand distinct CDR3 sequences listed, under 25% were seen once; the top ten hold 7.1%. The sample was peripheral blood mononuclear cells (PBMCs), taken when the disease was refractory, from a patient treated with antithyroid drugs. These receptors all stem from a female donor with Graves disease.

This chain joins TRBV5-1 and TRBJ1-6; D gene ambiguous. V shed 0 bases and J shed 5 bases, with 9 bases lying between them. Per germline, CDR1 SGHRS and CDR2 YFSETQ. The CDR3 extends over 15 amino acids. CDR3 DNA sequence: TGCGCCAGCAGCTTGGGGACTTGGGATAATTCACCCCTCCACTTT. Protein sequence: CASSLGTWDNSPLHF.

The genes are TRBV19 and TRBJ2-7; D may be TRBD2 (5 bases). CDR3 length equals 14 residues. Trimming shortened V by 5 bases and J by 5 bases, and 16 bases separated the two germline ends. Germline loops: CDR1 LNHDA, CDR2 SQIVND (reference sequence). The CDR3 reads CASSPPWRTHEQYF. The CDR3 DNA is TGTGCCAGTAGTCCTCCTTGGAGGACCCACGAGCAGTACTTC.

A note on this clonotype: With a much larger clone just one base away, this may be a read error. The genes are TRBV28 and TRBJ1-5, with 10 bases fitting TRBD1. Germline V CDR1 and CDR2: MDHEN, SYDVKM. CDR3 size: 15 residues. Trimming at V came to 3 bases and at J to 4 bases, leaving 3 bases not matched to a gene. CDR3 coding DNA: TGTGCCAGCAGTTTGGGACAGGGGCTAAATCAGCCCCAGCATTTT. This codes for CASSLGQGLNQPQHF.

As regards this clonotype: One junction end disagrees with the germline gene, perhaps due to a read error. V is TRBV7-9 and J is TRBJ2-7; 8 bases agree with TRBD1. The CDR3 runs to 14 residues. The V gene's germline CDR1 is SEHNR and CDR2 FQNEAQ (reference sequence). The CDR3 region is CASSQLRDRYEQYF. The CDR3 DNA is TGCGCCAGCAGCCAACTCCGGGACAGGTACGAGCAGTACTTC.

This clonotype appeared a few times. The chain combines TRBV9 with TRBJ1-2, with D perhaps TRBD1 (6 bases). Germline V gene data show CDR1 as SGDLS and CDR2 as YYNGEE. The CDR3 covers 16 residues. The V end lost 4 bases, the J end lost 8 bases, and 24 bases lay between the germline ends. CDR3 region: CASSPGGGQTPQGYTF. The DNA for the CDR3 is TGTGCCAGCAGCCCCGGGGGGGGACAAACACCCCAAGGCTACACCTTC. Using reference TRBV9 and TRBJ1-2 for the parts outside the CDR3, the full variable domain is DSGVTQTPKHLITATGQRVTLRCSPRSGDLSVYWYQQSLDQGLQFLIQYYNGEERAKGNILERFSAQQFPDLHSELNLSSLELGDSALYFCASSPGGGQTPQGYTFGSGTRLTVV.

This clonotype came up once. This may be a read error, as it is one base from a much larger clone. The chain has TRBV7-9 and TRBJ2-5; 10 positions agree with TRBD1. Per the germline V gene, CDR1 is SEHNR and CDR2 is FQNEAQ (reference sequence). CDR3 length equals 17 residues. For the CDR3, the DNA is TGTGTCAGCAGACCGAGACAGGGGGCTCGTTGGCAAGAGACCCAGTACTTC. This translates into CVSRPRQGARWQETQYF.

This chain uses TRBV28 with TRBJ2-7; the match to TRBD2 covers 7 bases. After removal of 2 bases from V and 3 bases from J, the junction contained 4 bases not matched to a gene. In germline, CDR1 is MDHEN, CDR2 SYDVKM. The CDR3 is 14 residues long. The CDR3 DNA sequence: TGTGCCAGCAGTTTAAGGCTAGCGGACTACGAGCAGTACTTC. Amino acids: CASSLRLADYEQYF.

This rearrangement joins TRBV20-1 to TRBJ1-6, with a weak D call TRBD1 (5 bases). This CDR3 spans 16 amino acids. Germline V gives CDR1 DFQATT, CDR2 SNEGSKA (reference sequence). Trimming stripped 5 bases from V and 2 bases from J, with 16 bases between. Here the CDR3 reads CSALGRGRAYNSPLHF. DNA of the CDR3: TGCAGTGCTCTAGGCCGGGGGAGAGCCTATAATTCACCCCTCCACTTT.

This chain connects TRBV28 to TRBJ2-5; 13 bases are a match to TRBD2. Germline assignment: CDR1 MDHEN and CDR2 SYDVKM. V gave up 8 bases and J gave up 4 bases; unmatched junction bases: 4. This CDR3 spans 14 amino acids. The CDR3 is CASRTSGSAETQYF. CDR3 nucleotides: TGTGCCAGCCGGACTAGCGGGAGTGCAGAGACCCAGTACTTC. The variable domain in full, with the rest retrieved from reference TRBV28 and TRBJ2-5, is DVKVTQSSRYLVKRTGEKVFLECVQDMDHENMFWYRQDPGLGLRLIYFSYDVKMKEKGDIPEGYSVSREKKERFSLILESASTNQTSMYLCASRTSGSAETQYFGPGTRLLVL.

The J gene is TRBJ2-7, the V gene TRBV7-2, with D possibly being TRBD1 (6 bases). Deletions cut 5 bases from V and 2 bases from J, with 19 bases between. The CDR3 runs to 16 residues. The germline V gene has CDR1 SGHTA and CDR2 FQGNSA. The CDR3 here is CASSPRTGTTTYEQYF. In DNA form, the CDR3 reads TGTGCCAGCAGCCCTCGGACCGGGACAACCACCTACGAGCAGTACTTC.

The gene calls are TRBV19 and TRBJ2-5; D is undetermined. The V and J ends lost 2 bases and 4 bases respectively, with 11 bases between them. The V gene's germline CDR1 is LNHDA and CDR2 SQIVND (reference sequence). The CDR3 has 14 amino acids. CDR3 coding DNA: TGTGCCAGTAGTATACAACAATTCGGAGAGACCCAGTACTTC. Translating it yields CASSIQQFGETQYF.

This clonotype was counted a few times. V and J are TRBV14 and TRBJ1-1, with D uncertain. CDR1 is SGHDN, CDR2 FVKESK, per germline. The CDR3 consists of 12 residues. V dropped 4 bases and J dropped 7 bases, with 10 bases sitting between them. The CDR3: CASSLSGIEAFF. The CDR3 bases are TGTGCCAGCAGCCTCTCCGGGATTGAAGCTTTCTTT. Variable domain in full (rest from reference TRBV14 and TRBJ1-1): EAGVTQFPSHSVIEKGQTVTLRCDPISGHDNLYWYRRVMGKEIKFLLHFVKESKQDESGMPNNRFLAERTGGTYSTLKVQPAELEDSGVYFCASSLSGIEAFFGQGTRLTVV.

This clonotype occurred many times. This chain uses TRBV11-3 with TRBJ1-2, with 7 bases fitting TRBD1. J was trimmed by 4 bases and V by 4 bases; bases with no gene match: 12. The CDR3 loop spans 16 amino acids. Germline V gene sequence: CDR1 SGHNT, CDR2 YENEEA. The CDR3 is CASSSSFTGDSYGYTF. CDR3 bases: TGTGCCAGCAGCTCCTCCTTTACAGGGGACTCCTATGGCTACACCTTC.

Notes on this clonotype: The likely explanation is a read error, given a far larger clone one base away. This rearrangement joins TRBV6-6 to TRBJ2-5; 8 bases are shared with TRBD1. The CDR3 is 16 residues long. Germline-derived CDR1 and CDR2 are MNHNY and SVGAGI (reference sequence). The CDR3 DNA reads TGTGCCATCAGTTACTCGGGCCAGGGGGCAGCAGAGACCCAGTACTTC. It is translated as CAISYSGQGAAETQYF.

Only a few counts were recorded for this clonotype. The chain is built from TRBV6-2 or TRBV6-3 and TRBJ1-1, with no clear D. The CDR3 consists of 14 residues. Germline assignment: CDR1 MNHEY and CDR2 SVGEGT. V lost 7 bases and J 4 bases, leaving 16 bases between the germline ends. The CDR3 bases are TGTGCCAGCACCAGAATCGAGTTCGGCACTGAAGCTTTCTTT. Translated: CASTRIEFGTEAFF.

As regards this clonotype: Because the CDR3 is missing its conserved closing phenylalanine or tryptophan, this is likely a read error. CDR3 sequence reads: CASSTFGTGALKPQHL. The CDR3 nucleotides are TGTGCCAGTAGTACCTTTGGGACAGGGGCCTTAAAGCCCCAGCATCTT. This chain connects TRBV19 to TRBJ1-5, with 10 nucleotides matching TRBD1. V trimming: 4 bases; J trimming: 8 bases; junction bases outside the gene matches: 11. CDR1 LNHDA and CDR2 SQIVND come from the germline V gene (reference sequence). The length of the CDR3 is 16 residues.

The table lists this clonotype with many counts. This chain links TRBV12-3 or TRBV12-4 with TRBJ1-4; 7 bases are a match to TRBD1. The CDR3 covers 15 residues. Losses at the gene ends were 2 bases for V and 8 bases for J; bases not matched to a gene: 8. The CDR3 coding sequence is TGTGCCAGCAGTTTACCCCGGACAGGTGGGGAAAAACTGTTTTTT. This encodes CASSLPRTGGEKLFF.

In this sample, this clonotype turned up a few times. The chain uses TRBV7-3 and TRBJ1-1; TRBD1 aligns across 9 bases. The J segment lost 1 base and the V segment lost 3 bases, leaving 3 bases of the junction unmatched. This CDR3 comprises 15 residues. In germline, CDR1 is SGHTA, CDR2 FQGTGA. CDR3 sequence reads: CASSFLGQGNTEAFF. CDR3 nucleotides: TGTGCCAGCAGCTTTCTGGGACAGGGGAACACTGAAGCTTTCTTT.

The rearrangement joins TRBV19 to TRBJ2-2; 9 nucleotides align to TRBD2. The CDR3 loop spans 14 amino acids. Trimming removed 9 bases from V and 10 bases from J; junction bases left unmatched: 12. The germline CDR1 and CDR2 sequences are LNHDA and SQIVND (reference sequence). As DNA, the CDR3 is TGTGCCAGCCGGTTCGAGCGGGAGGTCGAGGAGCTGTTTTTT. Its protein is CASRFEREVEELFF.

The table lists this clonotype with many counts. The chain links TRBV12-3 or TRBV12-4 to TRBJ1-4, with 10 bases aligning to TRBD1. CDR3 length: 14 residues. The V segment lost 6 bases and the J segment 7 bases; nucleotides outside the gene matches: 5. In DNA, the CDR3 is TGTGCCAGCAGAGGGACAGGGGTTGGTGAAAAACTGTTTTTT. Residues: CASRGTGVGEKLFF.

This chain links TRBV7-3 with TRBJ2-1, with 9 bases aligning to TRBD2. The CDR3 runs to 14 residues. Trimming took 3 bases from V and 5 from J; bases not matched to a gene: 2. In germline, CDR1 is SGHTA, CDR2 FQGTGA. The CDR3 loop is CASSFASGNNEQFF. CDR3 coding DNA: TGTGCCAGCAGCTTCGCTAGCGGGAACAATGAGCAGTTCTTC.

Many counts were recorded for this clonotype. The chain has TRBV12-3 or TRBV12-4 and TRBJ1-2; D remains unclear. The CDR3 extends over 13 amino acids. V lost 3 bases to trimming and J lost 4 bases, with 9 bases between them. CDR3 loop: CASSFYAVYGYTF. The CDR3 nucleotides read TGTGCCAGCAGTTTTTATGCCGTCTATGGCTACACCTTC.

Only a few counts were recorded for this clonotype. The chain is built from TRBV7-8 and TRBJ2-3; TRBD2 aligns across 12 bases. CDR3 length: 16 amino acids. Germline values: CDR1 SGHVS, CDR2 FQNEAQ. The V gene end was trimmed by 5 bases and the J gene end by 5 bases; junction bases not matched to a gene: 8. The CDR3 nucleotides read TGTGCCAGCAGCCCTCAAGGACTAGCGGGACTAGATACGCAGTATTTT. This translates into CASSPQGLAGLDTQYF.

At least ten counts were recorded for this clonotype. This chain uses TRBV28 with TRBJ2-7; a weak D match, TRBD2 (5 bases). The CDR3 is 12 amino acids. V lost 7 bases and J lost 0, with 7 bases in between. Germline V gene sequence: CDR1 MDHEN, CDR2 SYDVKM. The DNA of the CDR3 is TGTGCCAGCATTAGCGACTCCTACGAGCAGTACTTC. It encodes CASISDSYEQYF.

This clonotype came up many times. For the CDR3, the DNA is TGTGCCAGCAGCATTCAGGGGGAAGGTAATTCACCCCTCCACTTT. This codes for CASSIQGEGNSPLHF. The chain carries TRBV7-9 and TRBJ1-6; TRBD1 aligns across 7 bases. CDR3 length equals 15 residues. The J segment lost 6 bases and the V segment lost 5 bases, leaving 7 bases of the junction unmatched. Germline V gene lookup returns CDR1 SEHNR and CDR2 FQNEAQ (reference sequence).